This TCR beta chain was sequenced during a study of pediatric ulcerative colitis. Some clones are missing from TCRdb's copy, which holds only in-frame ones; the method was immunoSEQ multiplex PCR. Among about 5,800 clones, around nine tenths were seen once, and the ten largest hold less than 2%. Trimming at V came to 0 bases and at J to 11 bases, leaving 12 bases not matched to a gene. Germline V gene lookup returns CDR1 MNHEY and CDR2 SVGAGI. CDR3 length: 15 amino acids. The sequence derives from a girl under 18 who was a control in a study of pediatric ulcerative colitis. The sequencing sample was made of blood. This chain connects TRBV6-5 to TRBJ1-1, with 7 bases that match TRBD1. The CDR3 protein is CASSYSRTGRVQAFF. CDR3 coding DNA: TGTGCCAGCAGTTACTCGAGGACAGGCCGAGTTCAGGCTTTCTTT.